This T cell receptor beta chain originates from a study of glioma-infiltrating T cells. This clonotype was observed at least ten times. Using RNA template, CDR3s of TCR alpha and beta were amplified with iRepertoire arm-PCR. Input was about 95-400 ng of tissue mRNA or PBMC total RNA. From the multiplex PCR reads, TCRdb called clonotypes with MiXCR, one entry per CDR3 protein. This table holds about 140,000 distinct CDR3 sequences, roughly two fifths found once. Germline-derived CDR1 and CDR2 are DFQATT and SNEGSKA (reference sequence). The CDR3 totals 12 residues. The junction had 1 base not matched to a gene; V was cut back by 6 bases and J by 0 bases.

This chain connects TRBV20-1 to TRBJ2-5; 7 bases line up with TRBD1. Source material: glioma tissue, nonneoplastic brain tissue, or PBMCs (not recorded which). The receptor was isolated from a human donor with low-grade glioma or glioblastoma, undergoing nonglioma brain surgery, or in good health (not recorded which). The CDR3 DNA reads TGCAGTGCCGGGACAGACCAAGAGACCCAGTACTTC. As protein: CSAGTDQETQYF.